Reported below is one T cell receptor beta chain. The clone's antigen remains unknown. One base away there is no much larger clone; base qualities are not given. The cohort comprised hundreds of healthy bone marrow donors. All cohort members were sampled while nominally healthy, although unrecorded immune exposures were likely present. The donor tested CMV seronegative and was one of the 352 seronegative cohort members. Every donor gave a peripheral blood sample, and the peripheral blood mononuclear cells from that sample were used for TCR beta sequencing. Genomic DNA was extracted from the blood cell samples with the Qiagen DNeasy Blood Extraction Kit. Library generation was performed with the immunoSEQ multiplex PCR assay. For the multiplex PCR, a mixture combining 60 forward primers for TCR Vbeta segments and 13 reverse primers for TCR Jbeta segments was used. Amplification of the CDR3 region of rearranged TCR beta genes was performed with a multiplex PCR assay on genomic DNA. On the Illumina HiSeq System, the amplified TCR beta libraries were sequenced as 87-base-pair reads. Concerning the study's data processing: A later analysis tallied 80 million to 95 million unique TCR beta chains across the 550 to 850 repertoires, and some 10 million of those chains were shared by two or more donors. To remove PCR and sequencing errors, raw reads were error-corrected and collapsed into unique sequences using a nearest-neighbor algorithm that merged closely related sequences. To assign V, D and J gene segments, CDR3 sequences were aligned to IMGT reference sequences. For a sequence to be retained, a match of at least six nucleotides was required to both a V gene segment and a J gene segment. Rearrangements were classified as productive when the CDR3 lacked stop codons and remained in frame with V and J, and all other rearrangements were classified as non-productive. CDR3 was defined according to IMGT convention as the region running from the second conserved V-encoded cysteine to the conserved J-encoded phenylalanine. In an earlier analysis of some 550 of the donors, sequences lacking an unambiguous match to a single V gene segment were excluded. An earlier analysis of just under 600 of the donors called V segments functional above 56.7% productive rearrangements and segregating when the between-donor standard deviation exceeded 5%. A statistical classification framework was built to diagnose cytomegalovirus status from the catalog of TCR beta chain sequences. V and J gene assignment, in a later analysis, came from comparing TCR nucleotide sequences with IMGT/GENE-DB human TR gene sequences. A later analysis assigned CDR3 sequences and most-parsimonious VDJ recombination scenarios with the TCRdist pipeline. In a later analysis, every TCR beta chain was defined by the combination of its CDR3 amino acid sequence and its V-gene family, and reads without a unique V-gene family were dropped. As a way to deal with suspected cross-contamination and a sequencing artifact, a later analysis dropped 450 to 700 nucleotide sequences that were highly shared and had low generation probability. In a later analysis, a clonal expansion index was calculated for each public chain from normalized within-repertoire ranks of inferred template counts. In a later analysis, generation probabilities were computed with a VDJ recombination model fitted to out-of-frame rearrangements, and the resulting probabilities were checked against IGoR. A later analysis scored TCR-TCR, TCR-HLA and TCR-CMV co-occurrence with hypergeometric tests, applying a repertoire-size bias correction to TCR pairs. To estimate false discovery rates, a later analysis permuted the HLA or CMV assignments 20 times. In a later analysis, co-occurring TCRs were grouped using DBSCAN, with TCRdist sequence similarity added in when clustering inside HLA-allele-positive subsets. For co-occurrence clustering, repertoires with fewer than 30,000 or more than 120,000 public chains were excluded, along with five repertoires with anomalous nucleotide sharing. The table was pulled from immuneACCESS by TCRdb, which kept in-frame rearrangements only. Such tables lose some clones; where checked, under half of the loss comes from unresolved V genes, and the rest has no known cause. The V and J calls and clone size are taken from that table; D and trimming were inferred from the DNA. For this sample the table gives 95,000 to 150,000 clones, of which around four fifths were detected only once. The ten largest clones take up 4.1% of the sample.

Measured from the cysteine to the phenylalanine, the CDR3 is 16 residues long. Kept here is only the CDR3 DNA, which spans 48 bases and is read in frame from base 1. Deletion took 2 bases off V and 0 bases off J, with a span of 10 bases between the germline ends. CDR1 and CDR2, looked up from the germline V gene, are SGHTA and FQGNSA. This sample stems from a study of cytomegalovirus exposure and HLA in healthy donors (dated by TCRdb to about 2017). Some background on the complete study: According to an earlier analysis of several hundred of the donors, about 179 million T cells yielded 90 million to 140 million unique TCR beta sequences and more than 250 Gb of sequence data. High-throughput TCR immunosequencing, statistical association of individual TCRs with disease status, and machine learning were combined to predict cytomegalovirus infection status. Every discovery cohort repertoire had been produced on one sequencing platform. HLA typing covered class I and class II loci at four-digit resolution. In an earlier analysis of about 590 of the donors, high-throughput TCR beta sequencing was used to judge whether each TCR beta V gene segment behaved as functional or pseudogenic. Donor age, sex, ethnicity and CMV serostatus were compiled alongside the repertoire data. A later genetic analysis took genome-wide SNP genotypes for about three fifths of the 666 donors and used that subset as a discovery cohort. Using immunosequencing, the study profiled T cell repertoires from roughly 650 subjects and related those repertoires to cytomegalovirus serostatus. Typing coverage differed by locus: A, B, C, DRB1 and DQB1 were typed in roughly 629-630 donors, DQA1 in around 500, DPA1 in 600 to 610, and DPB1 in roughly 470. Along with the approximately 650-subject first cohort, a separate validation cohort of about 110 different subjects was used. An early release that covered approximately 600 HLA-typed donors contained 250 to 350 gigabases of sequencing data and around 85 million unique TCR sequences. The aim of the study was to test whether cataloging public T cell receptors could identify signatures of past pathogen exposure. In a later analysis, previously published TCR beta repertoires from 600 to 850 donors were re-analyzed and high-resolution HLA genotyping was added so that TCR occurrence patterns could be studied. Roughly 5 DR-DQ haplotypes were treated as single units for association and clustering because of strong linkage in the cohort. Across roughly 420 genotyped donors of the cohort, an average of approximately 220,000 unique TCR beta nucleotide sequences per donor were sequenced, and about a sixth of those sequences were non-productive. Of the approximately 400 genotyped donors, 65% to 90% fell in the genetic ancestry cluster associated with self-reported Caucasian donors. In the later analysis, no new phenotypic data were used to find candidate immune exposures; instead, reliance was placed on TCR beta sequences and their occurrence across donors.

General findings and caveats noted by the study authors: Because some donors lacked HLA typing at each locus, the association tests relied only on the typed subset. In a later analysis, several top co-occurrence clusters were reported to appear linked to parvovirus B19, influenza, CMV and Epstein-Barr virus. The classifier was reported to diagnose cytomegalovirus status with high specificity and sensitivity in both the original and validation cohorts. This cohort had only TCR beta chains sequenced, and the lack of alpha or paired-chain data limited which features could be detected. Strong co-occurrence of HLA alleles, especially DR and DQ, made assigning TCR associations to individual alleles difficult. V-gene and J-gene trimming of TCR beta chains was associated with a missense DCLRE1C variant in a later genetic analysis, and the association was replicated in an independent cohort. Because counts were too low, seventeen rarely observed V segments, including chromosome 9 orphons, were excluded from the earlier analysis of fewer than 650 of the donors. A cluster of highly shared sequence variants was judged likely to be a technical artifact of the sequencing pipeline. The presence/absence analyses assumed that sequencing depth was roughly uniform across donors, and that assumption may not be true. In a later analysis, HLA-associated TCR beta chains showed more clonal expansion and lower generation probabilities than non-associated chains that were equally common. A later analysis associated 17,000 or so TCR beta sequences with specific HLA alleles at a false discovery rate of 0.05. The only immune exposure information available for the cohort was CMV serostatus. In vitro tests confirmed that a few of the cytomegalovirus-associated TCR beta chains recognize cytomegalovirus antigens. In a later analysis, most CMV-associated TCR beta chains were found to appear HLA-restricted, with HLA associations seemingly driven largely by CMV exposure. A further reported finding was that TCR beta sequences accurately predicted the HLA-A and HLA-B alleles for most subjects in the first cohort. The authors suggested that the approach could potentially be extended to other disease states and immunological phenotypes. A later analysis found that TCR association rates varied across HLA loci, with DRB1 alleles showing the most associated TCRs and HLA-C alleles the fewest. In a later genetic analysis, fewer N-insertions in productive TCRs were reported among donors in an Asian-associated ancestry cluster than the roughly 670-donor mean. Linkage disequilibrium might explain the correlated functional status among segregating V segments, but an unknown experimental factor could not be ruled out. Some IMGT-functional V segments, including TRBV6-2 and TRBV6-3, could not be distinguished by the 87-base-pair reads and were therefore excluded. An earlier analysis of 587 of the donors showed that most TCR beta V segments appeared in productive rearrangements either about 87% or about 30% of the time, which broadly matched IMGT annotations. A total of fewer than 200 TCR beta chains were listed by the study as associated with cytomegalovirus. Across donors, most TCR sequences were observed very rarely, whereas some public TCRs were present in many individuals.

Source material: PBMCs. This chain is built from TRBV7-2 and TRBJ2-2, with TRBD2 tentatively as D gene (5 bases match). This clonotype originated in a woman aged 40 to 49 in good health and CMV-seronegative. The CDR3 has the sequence CASSLRGPTNTGELFF. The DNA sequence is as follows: TGTGCCAGCAGCTTACGAGGGCCCACGAACACCGGGGAGCTGTTTTTT.